The entry below describes one T cell receptor (beta chain). Its antigen is undetermined. Sequencing of TCR beta was performed on blood CD8+ and CD4+ T cells. Negative magnetic isolation gave CD8+ and CD4+ cells; FACS enriched CD8+ TEMRA. RNA totalling about 0.45 to 1 ug underwent reverse transcription with random hexamers. MiXCR, run by TCRdb on the immunoSEQ multiplex PCR reads, gives a single entry per CDR3 protein. The data show 100,000 to 150,000 distinct CDR3 sequences, 85% to 95% seen once. There are 17 residues in the CDR3. Trimming removed 0 bases from V and 5 bases from J, with 22 bases in between. Germline CDR1 and CDR2: SQVTM and ANQGSEA. The sample is drawn from a study of CD8 T cells in Susac syndrome. The wider study: Each patient with Susac syndrome, at the time of blood draw, was therapy-naive, on corticosteroids, or on intravenous immunoglobulin alone. Study results and limitations: It was in TEMRA cells and active patients that Susac CD8+ clonal expansion peaked.

The TCR originated in a human donor with Susac syndrome. The sample comprised CD8+ T cells from PBMCs. The chain has TRBV29-1 and TRBJ2-5; a weak D match, TRBD2 (6 bases). The CDR3 loop is CSVEDRRGSFYGETQYF. For the CDR3, the DNA is TGCAGCGTTGAAGATCGGAGGGGCTCATTTTACGGGGAGACCCAGTACTTC.